These T cell receptor beta chains were read from a single sample in a study of blood T cell repertoires in COVID-19. Sequencing used immunoSEQ multiplex PCR; TCRdb keeps in-frame clones, though not all of them. Altogether roughly 70,000 clones are present, over 85% being singletons, with the ten largest covering about 1.3%. The material sequenced was peripheral blood. The receptor set was obtained from a man between 60 and 75 years old with acute or convalescent COVID-19. Both conserved end residues are part of each CDR3. A D gene is named only where the DNA matches it firmly. Some rows mark clone size as missing; the rest say once, few, many or name a class of expanded clone.

V gene,clone size,J gene,D gene,CDR3 protein,CDR3 DNA
TRBV6-6,NA,TRBJ1-1,TRBD1,CASSLPGQMNTEAFF,TGTGCCAGCAGTTTACCGGGACAGATGAACACTGAAGCTTTCTTT
TRBV6-4,NA,TRBJ2-3,NA,CASSEQGGDTQYF,TGTGCCAGCAGTGAACAGGGAGGGGATACGCAGTATTTT
TRBV9,once,TRBJ2-1,TRBD1,CASSPRPGTGSYNEQFF,TGTGCCAGCAGCCCCCGTCCAGGGACAGGATCCTACAATGAGCAGTTCTTC
TRBV7-6,once,TRBJ2-5,TRBD1,CASRDRGWTWETQYF,TGTGCCAGCAGGGACAGGGGATGGACGTGGGAGACCCAGTACTTC
TRBV19,NA,TRBJ1-2,TRBD1,CASSIAQGVGGYTF,TGTGCCAGTAGTATCGCCCAGGGGGTAGGCGGCTACACCTTC
TRBV5-6,once,TRBJ2-3,NA,CASSQVGSTDTQYF,TGTGCCAGCAGCCAGGTTGGTTCGACAGATACGCAGTATTTT
TRBV27,NA,TRBJ1-6,NA,CASSLKRASGTNRNSPLHF,TGTGCCAGCAGTTTAAAGAGGGCAAGCGGGACAAACCGGAATTCACCCCTCCACTTT
TRBV11-3,NA,TRBJ2-1,NA,CASSPNRNNEQFF,TGTGCCAGCAGTCCGAACAGAAACAATGAGCAGTTCTTC
TRBV5-1,NA,TRBJ2-5,NA,CASKEMGGRPEETQYF,TGCGCCAGCAAAGAAATGGGGGGGCGCCCAGAAGAGACCCAGTACTTC
TRBV30,NA,TRBJ1-1,NA,CAWSVLGLEAFF,TGTGCCTGGAGTGTACTGGGACTCGAAGCTTTCTTT
TRBV5-1,NA,TRBJ1-1,NA,CASSLDGLNTEAFF,TGCGCCAGCAGCTTGGACGGGTTGAACACTGAAGCTTTCTTT
TRBV19,NA,TRBJ2-3,NA,CASSIARDTGTDTQYF,TGTGCCAGTAGTATCGCTCGGGACACCGGCACAGATACGCAGTATTTT
TRBV7-9,NA,TRBJ1-6,NA,CASSSGGGINSPLHF,TGTGCCAGCAGCTCCGGGGGAGGGATTAATTCACCCCTCCACTTT
TRBV27,NA,TRBJ1-2,NA,CASSLDSTYGYTF,TGTGCCAGCAGTTTAGACAGCACCTATGGCTACACCTTC
TRBV5-6,NA,TRBJ1-3,NA,CASSLRGVNSGNTIYF,TGTGCCAGCAGCTTACGGGGGGTGAACTCTGGAAACACCATATATTTT
TRBV13,NA,TRBJ2-1,TRBD1,CASSRGTGGAEQFF,TGTGCCAGCAGCCGGGGGACAGGGGGCGCTGAGCAGTTCTTC
TRBV6-5,NA,TRBJ1-1,NA,CASTSRGGAEAFF,TGTGCCAGCACTTCCCGGGGGGGCGCTGAAGCTTTCTTT
TRBV7-9,NA,TRBJ2-6,TRBD1,CASSGSTGAGANVLTF,TGTGCCAGCAGTGGAAGTACAGGGGCCGGGGCCAACGTCCTGACTTTC
TRBV29-1,once,TRBJ1-4,TRBD1,CSVEEEGTVLNEKLFF,TGCAGCGTTGAAGAAGAGGGGACAGTTCTTAATGAAAAACTGTTTTTT
TRBV5-4,NA,TRBJ1-2,NA,CASSLRGSNYGYTF,TGTGCCAGCAGCTTGAGAGGGAGCAACTATGGCTACACCTTC
TRBV29-1,once,TRBJ1-1,NA,CSVEEGRAFF,TGCAGCGTTGAGGAGGGGAGGGCTTTCTTT
TRBV27,NA,TRBJ2-2,NA,CASRAGTNTGELFF,TGTGCCAGCAGGGCAGGGACAAACACCGGGGAGCTGTTTTTT
TRBV6-2/TRBV6-3,NA,TRBJ2-7,TRBD1,CASTPARTGYHEQYF,TGTGCCAGCACCCCCGCCCGGACAGGGTACCACGAGCAGTACTTC
TRBV19,once,TRBJ1-1,NA,CASSISRKVNTEAFF,TGTGCCAGTAGTATCTCGCGGAAAGTGAACACTGAAGCTTTCTTT
TRBV19,NA,TRBJ1-2,TRBD1,CASRPGQGSIYGYTF,TGTGCCAGTAGGCCGGGACAGGGGAGTATATATGGCTACACCTTC
TRBV5-1,NA,TRBJ1-4,TRBD1,CASSLARGTNEKLFF,TGCGCCAGCAGCTTGGCCAGGGGGACTAATGAAAAACTGTTTTTT
TRBV5-1,NA,TRBJ1-3,NA,CASSLAGGSGNTIYF,TGCGCCAGCAGCTTAGCCGGGGGCTCTGGAAACACCATATATTTT